This is a list of T cell receptor beta chains from one sample in a study of T-cell reconstitution after alpha-beta-depleted transplantation in children. TCRdb re-derived calls from the PCR reads in MiXCR, one entry per CDR3 protein. There are about 640,000 distinct CDR3 sequences in the sample; around 16% occur only once, and about 1.1% lies in the top ten. This specimen consisted of PBMCs from the stem cell graft donor, obtained from the stem cell graft. All receptors derive from a human donor who donated a stem cell graft to a child with acute myeloid leukemia. CDR3s include the opening cysteine and the closing phenylalanine or tryptophan. Clone size is shown for a subset of rows, as once, few, many or a class of expanded clone.

many | TRBJ1-2 | TRBV20-1 | CSATPGEGRGGYTF
few | TRBJ1-2 | TRBV5-6 | CASRAAPVNYGYTF
few | TRBJ2-5 | TRBV12-3/TRBV12-4 | CASSLAGAPVSETQYF
NA | TRBJ2-7 | TRBV6-1 | CASSDRRGGYEQYF
NA | TRBJ1-6 | TRBV25-1 | CASSESGLSSYNSPLHF
NA | TRBJ1-5 | TRBV6-2/TRBV6-3 | CASSALGTGRDQPQHF
few | TRBJ1-1 | TRBV27 | CASTPTGVNTEAFF
many | TRBJ2-1 | TRBV12-3/TRBV12-4 | CASSLVRQGIDEQFF
many | TRBJ1-2 | TRBV20-1 | CSAPRVNYGYTF
NA | TRBJ1-1 | TRBV5-1 | CASSPGGIRRTTEAFF